The 8 T cell receptor beta chains given below trace back to one sample, sequenced in a study of technical replicates of blood from a handful of donors. TCRdb's copy holds only in-frame clones and misses some; the assay was immunoSEQ multiplex PCR. The table lists about 68,000 clones, less than 98% of them singletons. The source material was T cells isolated from PBMCs. The origin of the receptors is a human donor in good health.

This sequence joins TRBV28 and TRBJ2-7, with D tentatively TRBD1 (6 bases). The CDR3 has 15 amino acids. Germline-derived CDR1 and CDR2 are MDHEN and SYDVKM. Trimming stripped 6 bases from V and 5 bases from J, with 20 bases between. The CDR3 DNA reads TGTGCCAGCAGCCCGTCGTGGGGACACTTGGACGAGCAGTACTTC. Translating gives CASSPSWGHLDEQYF.

V usage is TRBV19 and J usage is TRBJ1-2; 7 bases agree with TRBD1. There are 14 residues in the CDR3. Germline lookup yields CDR1 LNHDA and CDR2 SQIVND (reference sequence). The V gene end was trimmed by 3 bases and the J gene end by 2 bases; junction bases not matched to a gene: 3. In DNA form, the CDR3 reads TGTGCCAGTAGTATTGGACAGGAGAACTATGGCTACACCTTC. Translating it yields CASSIGQENYGYTF.

The gene calls are TRBV28 and TRBJ1-2; D not resolved. Between the trimmed V and J ends, which lost 1 base and 8 bases, there was a span of 5 bases. The CDR3 has 11 residues. Per germline, CDR1 MDHEN and CDR2 SYDVKM. The CDR3: CASSLSKGYTF. CDR3 nucleotides: TGTGCCAGCAGTTTATCAAAAGGCTACACCTTC.

The CDR3 region is CASSHRFEEGYGYTF. CDR3 DNA: TGCGCCAGCAGCCATCGATTCGAGGAGGGCTATGGCTACACCTTC. The chain couples TRBV5-1 to TRBJ1-2; no firm D call. Trimming shortened V by 4 bases and J by 4 bases, and 17 bases separated the two germline ends. CDR3 length: 15 amino acids. Germline V lookup: CDR1 SGHRS, CDR2 YFSETQ.

The gene calls are TRBV29-1 and TRBJ1-1; 8 bases are shared with TRBD1. The CDR3 sequence is 14 residues long. V lost 6 bases and J lost 3; bases outside the gene matches: 9. Germline-derived CDR1 and CDR2 are SQVTM and ANQGSEA. DNA of the CDR3: TGCAGCGTCGAGAGGACAGGGAGGGACACTGAAGCTTTCTTT. Translation: CSVERTGRDTEAFF. Drawing the rest from reference TRBV29-1 and TRBJ1-1, the complete variable domain is SAVISQKPSRDICQRGTSLTIQCQVDSQVTMMFWYRQQPGQSLTLIATANQGSEATYESGFVIDKFPISRPNLTFSTLTVSNMSPEDSSIYLCSVERTGRDTEAFFGQGTRLTVV.

The rearrangement uses TRBV6-5 and TRBJ1-2; D unresolved. Germline CDR1 is MNHEY and CDR2 is SVGAGI. Trimming cost V 0 bases and J 8 bases, with 13 bases left between them. This CDR3 contains 14 residues. CDR3 amino acids: CASSYSTGWRGYTF. As DNA, the CDR3 is TGTGCCAGCAGTTACTCGACTGGGTGGAGAGGCTACACCTTC.

The V gene is TRBV4-1, the J gene TRBJ2-1; unclear D gene. In germline, CDR1 is MGHRA, CDR2 YSYEKL. CDR3 length: 17 residues. The V end lost 3 bases, the J end lost 3 bases, and 18 bases lay between the germline ends. The CDR3 coding sequence is TGCGCCAGCAGCCAGGGTCCGGTCGGCAGGTACTACAATGAGCAGTTCTTC. Its translation is CASSQGPVGRYYNEQFF.

The chain recombines TRBV5-4 with TRBJ2-7; 7 nucleotides match TRBD1. Germline values: CDR1 SGHNT, CDR2 YYREEE (reference sequence). The CDR3 runs 16 residues. V lost 1 base, J lost 5 bases, and 12 bases stayed unmatched. The CDR3 protein is CASSLPGEGALDEQYF. DNA for the CDR3: TGTGCCAGCAGCTTGCCCGGTGAGGGGGCTCTGGACGAGCAGTACTTC. Drawing the rest from reference TRBV5-4 and TRBJ2-7, the complete variable domain is ETGVTQSPTHLIKTRGQQVTLRCSSQSGHNTVSWYQQALGQGPQFIFQYYREEENGRGNFPPRFSGLQFPNYSSELNVNALELDDSALYLCASSLPGEGALDEQYFGPGTRLTVT.